A single sample gave rise to the 13 T cell receptor beta chains below, sequenced in a study of shared clonotypes between healthy human individuals. Some clones are missing from TCRdb's copy, which holds only in-frame ones; the method was immunoSEQ multiplex PCR. The sample has roughly 2 million clones, approximately 96% seen once; the top ten hold roughly 0.13%. The sample taken for sequencing was naive CD4+ T cells sorted from blood. Subset given: CD45RA+ positively selected. These receptor sequences come from a man aged 18 to 30 in good health.

Comment on this clone: Other DNA sequences in this sample translate to the same CDR3. The chain uses TRBV4-1 and TRBJ1-2; D is unresolved. The CDR3 runs to 12 residues. V lost 0 bases and J 11 bases, leaving 10 bases between the germline ends. Germline V gives CDR1 MGHRA, CDR2 YSYEKL. CDR3: CASSQEGRGYTF. The CDR3 nucleotides are TGCGCCAGCAGCCAAGAAGGCAGAGGGTACACCTTC.

This sequence joins TRBV4-3 and TRBJ2-2; 7 bases map to TRBD2. J gave up 7 bases and V 6 bases, and 8 bases lay outside the gene matches. In germline, CDR1 is LGHNA, CDR2 YSLEER. There are 14 residues in the CDR3. The chain's CDR3 is CASRGSGSVGELFF. In DNA form, the CDR3 reads TGCGCCAGCAGAGGTAGCGGGTCAGTCGGGGAGCTGTTTTTT.

Note on this clone: Other DNA sequences within the sample encode an identical CDR3. The genes are TRBV10-3 and TRBJ1-5, with 7 positions matching TRBD1. V shed 3 bases, J shed 4 bases, and the junction held 3 bases outside the gene matches. This CDR3 has 14 amino acids. CDR1 ENHRY and CDR2 SYGVKD come from the germline V gene. CDR3 coding DNA: TGTGCCATCAGTGAAGGGACAGCGAATCAGCCCCAGCATTTT. Amino acids: CAISEGTANQPQHF.

The V call is TRBV7-2, the J call TRBJ2-5; 14 nucleotides agree with TRBD2. Trimming took 1 base from V and 13 from J; bases not matched to a gene: 5. CDR1 is SGHTA and CDR2 is FQGNSA in the germline V gene. The CDR3 length is 14 residues. The CDR3 sequence is CASSLGTGTSGRYF. CDR3 coding DNA: TGTGCCAGCAGCTTAGGTACCGGGACTAGCGGGAGGTACTTC.

The chain carries TRBV5-5 and TRBJ1-3, with 7 bases identical to TRBD1. Trimming removed 9 bases from V and 0 bases from J; junction bases left unmatched: 12. The germline V gene encodes CDR1 SGHKS and CDR2 YYEKEE (reference sequence). This CDR3 spans 16 amino acids. This CDR3 is CAIMPVDRASGNTIYF. CDR3 nucleotide sequence: TGTGCCATCATGCCTGTCGACAGGGCCTCTGGAAACACCATATATTTT.

Here the CDR3 DNA reads TGCGCCAGCAGCCCCCGTAGCGGGGGGAGCTCTGGGGCCAACGTCCTGACTTTC. It is translated as CASSPRSGGSSGANVLTF. This chain uses TRBV5-1 with TRBJ2-6; TRBD2 aligns across 10 bases. CDR1 is SGHRS, CDR2 YFSETQ, per germline. The CDR3 is 18 amino acids. With V trimmed by 4 bases and J by 0 bases, 7 bases remained unmatched.

This rearrangement joins TRBV2 to TRBJ2-3; 12 positions agree with TRBD2. Unmatched junction bases numbered 4, after V lost 6 bases and J lost 6 bases. CDR3 length: 14 residues. Germline-derived CDR1 and CDR2 are SNHLY and FYNNEI. The CDR3 DNA follows: TGTGCCAGCAGGGAGACTAGCGGGAGTGATACGCAGTATTTT. It yields the protein CASRETSGSDTQYF.

CDR3 region: CASSLWAGQDTEAFF. As DNA, the CDR3 is TGTGCCAGCAGTTTATGGGCAGGCCAGGACACTGAAGCTTTCTTT. The chain uses TRBV28 and TRBJ1-1; no firm D call. The CDR3 is 15 residues long. V lost 0 bases and J 3 bases, leaving 11 bases between the germline ends. CDR1 is MDHEN and CDR2 is SYDVKM in the germline V gene.

V and J are TRBV7-2 and TRBJ2-5; 12 bases line up with TRBD2. Germline V lookup: CDR1 SGHTA, CDR2 FQGNSA. The CDR3 extends over 15 amino acids. V was clipped by 1 base and J by 4 bases; unmatched bases: 1. This CDR3 is CASSLGTSGAETQYF. The CDR3 DNA reads TGTGCCAGCAGCTTAGGGACTAGCGGGGCAGAGACCCAGTACTTC.

The chain recombines TRBV11-2 with TRBJ1-4, with D possibly TRBD1 on 5 matching bases. Germline V gives CDR1 SGHAT, CDR2 FQNNGV. V lost 5 bases, J lost 2 bases, and 12 bases lay in between. The CDR3 is 15 amino acids. The CDR3 is CASSPDGGTNEKLFF. The DNA of the CDR3 is TGTGCCAGCAGCCCGGACGGGGGGACTAATGAAAAACTGTTTTTT.

This rearrangement joins TRBV7-2 to TRBJ2-7; D ambiguous. Trimming cost V 1 base and J 2 bases, with 12 bases left between them. CDR3 length: 15 amino acids. In germline, CDR1 is SGHTA, CDR2 FQGNSA. The CDR3 DNA is TGTGCCAGCAGCTTAGATCCAGGTTTTACCTACGAGCAGTACTTC. Translation gives CASSLDPGFTYEQYF. The full variable domain, with the rest looked up from reference TRBV7-2 and TRBJ2-7, is GAGVSQSPSNKVTEKGKDVELRCDPISGHTALYWYRQSLGQGLEFLIYFQGNSAPDKSGLPSDRFSAERTGGSVSTLTIQRTQQEDSAVYLCASSLDPGFTYEQYFGPGTRLTVT.

The CDR3 region has the DNA TGTGCCAGCAGCTTGGGGGGGGCGAATGAAGCTTTCTTT. It yields the protein CASSLGGANEAFF. The chain uses TRBV5-4 and TRBJ1-1; TRBD1 might be the D (6 bases). The germline V and J ends were trimmed by 0 bases and 7 bases, with 10 bases remaining between them. This CDR3 is 13 amino acids long. Germline V CDR1 and CDR2: SGHNT, YYREEE (reference sequence).

The chain is built from TRBV9 and TRBJ2-7; 10 bases agree with TRBD1. The V and J ends lost 2 bases and 5 bases, in that order; junction bases with no gene match: 1. Germline V gives CDR1 SGDLS, CDR2 YYNGEE. The CDR3 totals 13 residues. CDR3 coding DNA: TGTGCCAGCAGCGTCGGGACAGGGGACGAGCAGTACTTC. Its protein product is CASSVGTGDEQYF.